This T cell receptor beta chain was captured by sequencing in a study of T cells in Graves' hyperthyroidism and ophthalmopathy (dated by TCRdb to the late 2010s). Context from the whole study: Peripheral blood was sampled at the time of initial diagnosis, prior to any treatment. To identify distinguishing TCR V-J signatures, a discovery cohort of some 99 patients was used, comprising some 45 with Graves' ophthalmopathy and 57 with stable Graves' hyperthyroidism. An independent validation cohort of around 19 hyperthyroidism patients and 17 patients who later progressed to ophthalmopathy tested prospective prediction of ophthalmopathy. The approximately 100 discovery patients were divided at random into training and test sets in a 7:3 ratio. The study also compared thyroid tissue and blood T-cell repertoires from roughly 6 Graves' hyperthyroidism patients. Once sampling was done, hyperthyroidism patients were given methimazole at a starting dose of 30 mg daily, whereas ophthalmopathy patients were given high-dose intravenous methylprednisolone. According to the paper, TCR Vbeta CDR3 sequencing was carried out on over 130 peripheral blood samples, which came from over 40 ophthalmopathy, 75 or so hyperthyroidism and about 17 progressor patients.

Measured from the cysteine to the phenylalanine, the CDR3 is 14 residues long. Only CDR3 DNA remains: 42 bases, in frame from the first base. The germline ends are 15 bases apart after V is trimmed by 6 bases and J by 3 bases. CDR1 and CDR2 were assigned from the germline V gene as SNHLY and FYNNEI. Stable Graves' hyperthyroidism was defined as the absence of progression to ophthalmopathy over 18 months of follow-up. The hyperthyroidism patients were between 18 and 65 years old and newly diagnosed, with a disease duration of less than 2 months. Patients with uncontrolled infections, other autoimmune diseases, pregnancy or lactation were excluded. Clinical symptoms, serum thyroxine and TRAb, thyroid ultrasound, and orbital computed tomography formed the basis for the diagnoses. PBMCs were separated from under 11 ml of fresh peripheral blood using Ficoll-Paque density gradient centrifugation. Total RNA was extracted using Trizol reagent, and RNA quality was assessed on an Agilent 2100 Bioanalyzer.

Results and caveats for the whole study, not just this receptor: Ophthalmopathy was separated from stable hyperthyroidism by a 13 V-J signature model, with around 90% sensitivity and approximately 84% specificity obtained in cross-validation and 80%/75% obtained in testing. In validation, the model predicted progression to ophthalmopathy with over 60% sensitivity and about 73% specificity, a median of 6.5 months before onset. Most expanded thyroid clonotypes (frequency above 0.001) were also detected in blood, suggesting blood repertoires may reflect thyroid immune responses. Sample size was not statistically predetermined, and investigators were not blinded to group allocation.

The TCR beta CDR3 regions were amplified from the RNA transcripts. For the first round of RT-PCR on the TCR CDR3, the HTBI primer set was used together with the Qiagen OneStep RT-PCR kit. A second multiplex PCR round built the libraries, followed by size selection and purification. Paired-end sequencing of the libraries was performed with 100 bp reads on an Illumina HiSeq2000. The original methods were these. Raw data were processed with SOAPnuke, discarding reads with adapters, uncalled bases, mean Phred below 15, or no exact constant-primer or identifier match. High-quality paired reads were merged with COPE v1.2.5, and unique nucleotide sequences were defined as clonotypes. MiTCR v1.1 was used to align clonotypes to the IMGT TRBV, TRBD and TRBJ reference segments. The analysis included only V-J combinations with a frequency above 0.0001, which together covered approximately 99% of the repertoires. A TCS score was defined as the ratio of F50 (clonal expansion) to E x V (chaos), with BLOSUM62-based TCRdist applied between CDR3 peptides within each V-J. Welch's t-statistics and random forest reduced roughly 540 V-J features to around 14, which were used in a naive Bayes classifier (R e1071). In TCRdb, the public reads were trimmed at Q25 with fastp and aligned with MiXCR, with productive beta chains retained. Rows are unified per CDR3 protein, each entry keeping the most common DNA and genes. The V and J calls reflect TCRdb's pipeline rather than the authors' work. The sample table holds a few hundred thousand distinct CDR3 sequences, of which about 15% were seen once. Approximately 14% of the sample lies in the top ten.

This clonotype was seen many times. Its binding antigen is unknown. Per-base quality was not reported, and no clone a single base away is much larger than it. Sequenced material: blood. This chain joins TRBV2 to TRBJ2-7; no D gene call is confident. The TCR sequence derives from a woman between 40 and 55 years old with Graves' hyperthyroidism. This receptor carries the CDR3 CASRDSPAFYEQYF. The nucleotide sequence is TGTGCCAGCAGGGATAGTCCAGCCTTCTACGAGCAGTACTTC. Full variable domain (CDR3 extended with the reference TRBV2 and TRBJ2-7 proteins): EPEVTQTPSHQVTQMGQEVILRCVPISNHLYFYWYRQILGQKVEFLVSFYNNEISEKSEIFDDQFSVERPDGSNFTLKIRSTKLEDSAMYFCASRDSPAFYEQYFGPGTRLTVT.